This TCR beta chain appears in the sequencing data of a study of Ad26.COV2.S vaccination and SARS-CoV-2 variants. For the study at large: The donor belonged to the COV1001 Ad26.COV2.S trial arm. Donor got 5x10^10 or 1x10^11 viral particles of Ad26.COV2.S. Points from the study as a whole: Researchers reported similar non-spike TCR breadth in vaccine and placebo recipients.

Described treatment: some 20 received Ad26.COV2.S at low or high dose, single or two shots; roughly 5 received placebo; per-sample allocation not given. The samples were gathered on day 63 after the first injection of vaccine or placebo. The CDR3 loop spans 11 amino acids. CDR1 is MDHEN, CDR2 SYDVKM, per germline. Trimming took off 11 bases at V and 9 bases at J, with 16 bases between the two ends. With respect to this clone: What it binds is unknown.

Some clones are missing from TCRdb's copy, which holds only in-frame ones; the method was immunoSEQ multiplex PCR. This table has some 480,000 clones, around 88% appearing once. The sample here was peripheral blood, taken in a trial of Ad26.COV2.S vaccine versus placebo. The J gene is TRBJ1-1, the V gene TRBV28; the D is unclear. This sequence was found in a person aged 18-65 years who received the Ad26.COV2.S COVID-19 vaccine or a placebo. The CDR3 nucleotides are TGTGCCCACATTCGGGGTTCTCAAGCTTTCTTT. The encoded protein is CAHIRGSQAFF.